A selection of T cell receptor beta chains follows, all from one sample in a study of graft-versus-host responses after intestinal transplantation. TCRdb's copy holds only in-frame clones and misses some; the assay was immunoSEQ multiplex PCR. The sample has nearly 4,500 clones; around 75% are singletons. The starting material was ileum tissue, obtained approximately 51 weeks after intestinal transplantation. These receptors were obtained from a human patient who received an intestinal transplant, so some T cells may come from the graft donor. The CDR3 runs from the conserved cysteine through the conserved F or W. The order of the fields is J gene, D gene, clone size, V gene, CDR3 DNA, CDR3 protein. D genes are given only for firm matches. Size tells how often a clone was seen (once, few, many) or the class of an expanded clone, and some rows leave it out.

J: TRBJ2-3
D: NA
size: NA
V: TRBV5-1
DNA: TGCGCCAGCAGCCAATACAGGGTTACCACAGATACGCAGTATTTT
CDR3: CASSQYRVTTDTQYF

J: TRBJ2-7
D: NA
size: NA
V: TRBV29-1
DNA: TGCAGCGTTGAGTTCTCCGGAAGACACTCCTACGAGCAGTACTTC
CDR3: CSVEFSGRHSYEQYF

J: TRBJ2-6
D: TRBD1
size: large
V: TRBV13
DNA: TGTGCCAGCAGCTCCGAGGACAGGGCCGGGGCCAACGTCCTGACTTTC
CDR3: CASSSEDRAGANVLTF

J: TRBJ2-7
D: TRBD2
size: few
V: TRBV11-2
DNA: TGTGCCAGCAGCTTAGGAACGGGAGGCCTGAGCTCCTACGAGCAGTACTTC
CDR3: CASSLGTGGLSSYEQYF

J: TRBJ1-4
D: NA
size: NA
V: TRBV5-1
DNA: TGCGCCAGCAGCCTGAGCGGGGTAACTAATGAAAAACTGTTTTTT
CDR3: CASSLSGVTNEKLFF

J: TRBJ1-2
D: TRBD1
size: NA
V: TRBV28
DNA: TGTGCCAGCAGCAGGGACAGTTGGGAGGGCTACACCTTC
CDR3: CASSRDSWEGYTF

J: TRBJ2-3
D: NA
size: few
V: TRBV19
DNA: TGTGCCAGTAGTATAGTGGCGCGGGATACGCAGTATTTT
CDR3: CASSIVARDTQYF

J: TRBJ2-3
D: NA
size: NA
V: TRBV28
DNA: TGTGCCAGCAGCCTTGCAGATACGCAGTATTTT
CDR3: CASSLADTQYF

J: TRBJ1-2
D: NA
size: NA
V: TRBV20-1
DNA: TGCAGTGCTATGGCCTATGGCTACACCTTC
CDR3: CSAMAYGYTF

J: TRBJ1-3
D: NA
size: once
V: TRBV13
DNA: TGTGCCAGTAGCTCTGAGGGAAACACCATATATTTT
CDR3: CASSSEGNTIYF

J: TRBJ2-2
D: NA
size: NA
V: TRBV28
DNA: TGTGCCAGCAGCTTGCGGAGGCATGGCACCGGGGAGCTGTTTTTT
CDR3: CASSLRRHGTGELFF

J: TRBJ2-7
D: TRBD2
size: NA
V: TRBV7-9
DNA: TGTGCCAGCAGTCTCAGCGGGGCAACCTACGAGCAGTACTTC
CDR3: CASSLSGATYEQYF

J: TRBJ2-1
D: NA
size: NA
V: TRBV6-1
DNA: TGTGCCAGCACGGGTAGCGCAAGCTCCTACAATGAGCAGTTCTTC
CDR3: CASTGSASSYNEQFF

J: TRBJ2-3
D: NA
size: NA
V: TRBV6-5
DNA: TGTGCCAGCAGAGGTTCCGGGTCTCGCACAGATACGCAGTATTTT
CDR3: CASRGSGSRTDTQYF

J: TRBJ1-1
D: NA
size: NA
V: TRBV6-6
DNA: TGTGCCAGCAGTTGGACAGATAATGAAGCTTTCTTT
CDR3: CASSWTDNEAFF

J: TRBJ2-2
D: NA
size: NA
V: TRBV4-2
DNA: TGTGCCAGCAGCCAATGGTATGGACTTGCGACCGGGGAGCTGTTTTTT
CDR3: CASSQWYGLATGELFF

J: TRBJ1-2
D: TRBD1
size: NA
V: TRBV7-2
DNA: TGTGCCAGCAGCTTATTTAAAGGGGGCGAAAACTATGGCTACACCTTC
CDR3: CASSLFKGGENYGYTF

J: TRBJ2-1
D: NA
size: NA
V: TRBV29-1
DNA: TGCAGCGTCGGTCAGATATCCAATGAGGCTACTACCCAGGGGCAGTTCTTC
CDR3: CSVGQISNEATTQGQFF

J: TRBJ2-4
D: TRBD2
size: few
V: TRBV5-1
DNA: TGCGCCAGCAGCGGAACGACTAGCGGGGGGGGAAACATTCAGTACTTC
CDR3: CASSGTTSGGGNIQYF

J: TRBJ1-1
D: TRBD1
size: NA
V: TRBV11-2
DNA: TGTGCCAGCAGCTTTCGACAGGGGTACACTGAAGCTTTCTTT
CDR3: CASSFRQGYTEAFF

J: TRBJ2-7
D: NA
size: NA
V: TRBV7-9
DNA: TGTGCCAGCAGCTTTGCGACTGGTCTGAACGAGCAGTACTTC
CDR3: CASSFATGLNEQYF

J: TRBJ2-1
D: NA
size: NA
V: TRBV30
DNA: TGTGCCTGGAGTGTACTGCGGGGTAATGAGCAGTTCTTC
CDR3: CAWSVLRGNEQFF

J: TRBJ2-2
D: TRBD2
size: NA
V: TRBV19
DNA: TGTGCCAGTACAGCGGGAGGGCCAGACACCGGGGAGCTGTTTTTT
CDR3: CASTAGGPDTGELFF